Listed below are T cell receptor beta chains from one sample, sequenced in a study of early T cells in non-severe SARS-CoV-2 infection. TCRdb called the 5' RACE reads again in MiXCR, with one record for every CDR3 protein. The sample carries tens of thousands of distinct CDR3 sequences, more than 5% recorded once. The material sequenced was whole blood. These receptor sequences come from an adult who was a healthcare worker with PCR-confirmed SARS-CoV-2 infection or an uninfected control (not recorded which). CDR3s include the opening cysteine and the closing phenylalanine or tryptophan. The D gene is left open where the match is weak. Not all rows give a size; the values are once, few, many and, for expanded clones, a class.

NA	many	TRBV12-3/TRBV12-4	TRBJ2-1	CASSPRAPFNEQFF	TGTGCCAGCAGTCCCCGGGCCCCTTTCAATGAGCAGTTCTTC
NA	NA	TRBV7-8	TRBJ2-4	CASSFTPTKNIQYF	TGTGCCAGCAGCTTCACCCCGACCAAAAACATTCAGTACTTC
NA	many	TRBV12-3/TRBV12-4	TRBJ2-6	CASSLGSGANVLTF	TGTGCCAGCAGTCTAGGGTCTGGGGCCAACGTCCTGACTTTC
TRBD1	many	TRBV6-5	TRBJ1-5	CASSRRDRGQPQHF	TGTGCCAGCAGCCGCCGGGACAGGGGTCAGCCCCAGCATTTT
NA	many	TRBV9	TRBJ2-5	CASSVGGSGETQYF	TGTGCCAGCAGCGTAGGTGGGTCGGGAGAGACCCAGTACTTC
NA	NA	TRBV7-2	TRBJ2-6	CASSFGGSGANVLTF	TGTGCCAGCAGCTTTGGAGGGAGTGGGGCCAACGTCCTGACTTTC
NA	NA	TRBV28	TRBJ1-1	CASSQMDTEAFF	TGTGCCAGCTCCCAGATGGACACTGAAGCTTTCTTT
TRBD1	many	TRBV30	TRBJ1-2	CASVQGQDNYGYTF	TGTGCCTCGGTACAAGGACAGGACAACTATGGCTACACCTTC
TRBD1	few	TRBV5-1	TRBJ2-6	CASSRETGARISGANVLTF	TGCGCCAGCAGCAGAGAGACAGGGGCTAGGATCTCTGGGGCCAACGTCCTGACTTTC
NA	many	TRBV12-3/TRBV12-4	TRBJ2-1	CASSLIGAREQFF	TGTGCCAGCAGTTTAATCGGAGCCAGGGAGCAGTTCTTC
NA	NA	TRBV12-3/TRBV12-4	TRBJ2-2	CASSPPTYTGELFF	TGTGCCAGCAGCCCTCCTACCTACACCGGGGAGCTGTTTTTT
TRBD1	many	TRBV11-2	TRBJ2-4	CASSFRQGAAKNIQYF	TGTGCCAGCAGCTTCCGACAGGGGGCCGCCAAAAACATTCAGTACTTC
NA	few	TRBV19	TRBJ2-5	CASRPETQYF	TGTGCCAGTAGGCCAGAGACCCAGTACTTC
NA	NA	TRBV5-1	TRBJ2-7	CASSLEFGGSYEQYF	TGCGCCAGCAGCTTAGAGTTCGGGGGTTCCTACGAGCAGTACTTC
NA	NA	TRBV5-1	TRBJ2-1	CASRNLAYNEQFF	TGCGCCAGCAGGAATCTAGCCTACAATGAGCAGTTCTTC
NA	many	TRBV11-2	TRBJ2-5	CASSLARSLGETQYF	TGTGCCAGCAGCTTAGCCCGCTCGCTCGGGGAGACCCAGTACTTC
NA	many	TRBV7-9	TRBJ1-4	CASSPGTMGDEKLFF	TGTGCCAGCAGCCCTGGGACAATGGGGGACGAAAAACTGTTTTTT
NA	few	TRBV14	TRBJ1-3	CASSPTGYSGNTIYF	TGTGCCAGCAGCCCGACCGGGTATTCTGGAAACACCATATATTTT
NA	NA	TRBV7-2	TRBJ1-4	CASSLSGRITNEKLFF	TGTGCCAGCAGCTTATCGGGACGAATAACTAATGAAAAACTGTTTTTT
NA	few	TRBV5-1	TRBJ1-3	CASSAGTNSGNTIYF	TGCGCCAGCAGCGCCGGGACAAACTCTGGAAACACCATATATTTT
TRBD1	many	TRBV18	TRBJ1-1	CASSGQGEANTEAFF	TGTGCCAGCTCAGGACAGGGTGAAGCGAACACTGAAGCTTTCTTT
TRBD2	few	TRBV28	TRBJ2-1	CASSYPGLAGGQFF	TGTGCCAGCAGTTATCCGGGACTAGCGGGGGGCCAGTTCTTC
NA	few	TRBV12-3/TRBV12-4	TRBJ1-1	CASSPYPGTPESLNTEAFF	TGTGCCAGCAGTCCATATCCAGGGACACCCGAATCCCTGAACACTGAAGCTTTCTTT
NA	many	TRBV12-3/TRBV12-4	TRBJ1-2	CASSSPYGYTF	TGTGCCAGCAGTTCCCCCTATGGCTACACCTTC
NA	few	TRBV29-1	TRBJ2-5	CSVEDEAGLSETQYF	TGCAGCGTTGAAGATGAGGCAGGGTTGTCAGAGACCCAGTACTTC
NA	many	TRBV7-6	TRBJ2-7	CASSWKQGPYEQYF	TGTGCCAGCAGTTGGAAACAGGGCCCCTACGAGCAGTACTTC
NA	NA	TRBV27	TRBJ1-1	CASRLSRGGTEAFF	TGTGCCAGCAGACTTAGCAGGGGAGGGACTGAAGCTTTCTTT